This TCR beta chain was recovered during a study of shared clonotypes between healthy human individuals (dated by TCRdb to 2018 to 2020). With regard to the full study: A couple of women and a few men aged 18 to 49 years were included in the cohort. For each donor, CD4 naive and CD4 memory were each given three plates, CD8 naive was given two plates, and CD8 memory was given one plate. The study deeply sequenced blood TCR repertoires of about 5 healthy adults to estimate repertoire size and the extent of clonotype sharing between individuals. Libraries were prepared and TCR repertoires were sequenced by different laboratories using diverse techniques, in order to increase sequencing depth and limit assay-specific biases. Each donor's leukapheresis produced roughly between roughly 0.9 and 8.9 billion PBMCs.

Using the deep immunoSEQ assay, TCR CDR3 regions were amplified from genomic DNA by multiplex PCR. For each cell subset, the extracted genomic DNA was distributed evenly across all wells of several immunoSEQ 96-well plates, and each plate served as one replicate. For sorted subsets, roughly 0.2 ug genomic DNA, equal to 30,000 or so T cell genomes, was loaded into each replicate PCR. The purified libraries were quantified using a Qubit 3.0 fluorometer, sized with a Bioanalyzer 2100, and then quantified again using the KAPA Library Quantification kit. Each immunoSEQ 96-well plate was sequenced on its own single-read 150-cycle Illumina NextSeq 550 flow cell. In the original analysis: Because the immunoSEQ output included only junctional sequences and no quality scores, the filtering could not be the same as the filtering used for full-length reads. Sequences were annotated with PyIR, a Python wrapper for IgBLAST v1.9, and V/J genes and CDR3 were assigned using IMGT germline references. Reads were filtered out if the reads had weak V/J assignments (E-value above 1e-6), no CDR3, stop codons, out-of-frame junctions, or ambiguous translated residues. V3J clonotypes were defined as sequences sharing an identical inferred V gene, J gene, and CDR3 amino acid sequence. Percentage overlap between repertoires was calculated by dividing the number of shared unique clonotypes by the size of the smaller repertoire. Richness of each repertoire was evaluated using RTK rarefaction, the Chao1 estimator, and Recon v2.1 estimates of unobserved clonotypes. For all TCRbeta clonotypes obtained by the gDNA method from a few donors, generation probabilities were computed with OLGA. Held by TCRdb, this immuneACCESS table contains in-frame sequences only and omits some clones. Under half of the omission traces to an unresolved V gene where checked; the cause of the rest is unknown. The V and J calls and clone size were taken over from that table, and D and trimming were inferred from the DNA. Counted in this sample were about 2.1 million clones; just under 95% of them appeared once. The ten largest clones capture over 1.5% of the sample.

From a lookup of the germline V gene (reference sequence), CDR1 and CDR2 are SEHNR and FQNEAQ. The CDR3 spans 15 residues, from the cysteine through the phenylalanine. Only CDR3 DNA is held: 45 bases, read in frame from base 1. Summary of the overall study and its limitations: Because the study included only a small number of donors, the genetic and exposure-history diversity represented was limited. Sampling was restricted to blood, and TCR repertoires in tissues likely differ from the TCR repertoires found in blood. Rarefaction of sorted-subset datasets indicated incomplete sequencing despite the large sequencing depth. Estimated clonotype richness was generally larger for naive than for memory subsets. When several donors were compared, the shared fraction of clonotypes was about 5.4% for naive CD4, more than 3% for naive CD8, about 2.5% for memory CD4, and 0.4% for memory CD8. Based on pairwise subsampling, the degree of clonotype sharing among donors was expected to be affected by sequencing depth. Compared with non-shared clonotypes, the clonotypes found in all four sorted-subset donors had higher generation probabilities.

As for this clone: There is no known antigen for this receptor. One junction end does not reproduce the germline sequence, and a read error may be involved.

CD8 naive samples were obtained by positive selection for CCR7 among CD45RO-negative cells, yielding a CD45RA+CCR7+ population from which TemRA cells were excluded. Healthy HIV-negative adults with no recently reported acute infections or vaccinations were included as donors. Every donor was a Caucasian adult living in Nashville, Tennessee, USA. Blood was obtained by leukapheresis, after which PBMCs were separated by Ficoll-Histopaque density gradient centrifugation and cryopreserved in liquid nitrogen vapor phase. Analytical flow cytometry was used to check the purity and quantity of each magnetically sorted T cell population. Genomic DNA was isolated from each sorted fraction and quantified by UV absorbance on a Nanodrop 2000c.

This sequence uses TRBV7-9 and TRBJ1-1; the D region possibly corresponds to TRBD1 (6 bases align). The sample comprised naive CD8+ T cells from PBMCs. In light of the paper, this sample's cell subset or site label describes: CD45RA+CCR7+. This TCR came from a man aged 18-30 years in good health. Some clones in this sample may be carry-over from other donors' samples. The CDR3 protein is CASNLVLGANTEAFF. DNA sequence: TGTGCCAGCAACTTAGTATTGGGGGCAAACACTGAAGCTTTCTTT.